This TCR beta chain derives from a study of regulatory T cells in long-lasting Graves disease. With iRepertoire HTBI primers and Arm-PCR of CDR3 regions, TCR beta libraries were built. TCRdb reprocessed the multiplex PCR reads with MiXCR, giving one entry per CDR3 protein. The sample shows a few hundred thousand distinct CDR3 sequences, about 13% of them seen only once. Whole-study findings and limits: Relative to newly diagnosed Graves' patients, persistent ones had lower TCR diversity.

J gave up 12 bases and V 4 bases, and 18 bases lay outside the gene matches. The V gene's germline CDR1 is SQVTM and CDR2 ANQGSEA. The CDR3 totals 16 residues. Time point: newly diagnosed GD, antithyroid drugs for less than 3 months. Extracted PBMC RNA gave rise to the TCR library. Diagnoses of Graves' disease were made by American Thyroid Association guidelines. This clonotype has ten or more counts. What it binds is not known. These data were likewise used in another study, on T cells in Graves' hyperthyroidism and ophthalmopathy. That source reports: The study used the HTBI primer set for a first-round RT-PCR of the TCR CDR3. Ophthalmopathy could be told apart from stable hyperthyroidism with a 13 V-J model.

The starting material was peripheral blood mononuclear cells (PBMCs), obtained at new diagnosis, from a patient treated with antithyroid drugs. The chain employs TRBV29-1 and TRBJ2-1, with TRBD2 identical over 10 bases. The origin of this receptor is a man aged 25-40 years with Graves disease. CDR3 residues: CSVVLRGLAGEVGQFF. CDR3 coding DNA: TGCAGCGTTGTGTTGAGAGGGCTAGCGGGAGAAGTGGGGCAGTTCTTC.